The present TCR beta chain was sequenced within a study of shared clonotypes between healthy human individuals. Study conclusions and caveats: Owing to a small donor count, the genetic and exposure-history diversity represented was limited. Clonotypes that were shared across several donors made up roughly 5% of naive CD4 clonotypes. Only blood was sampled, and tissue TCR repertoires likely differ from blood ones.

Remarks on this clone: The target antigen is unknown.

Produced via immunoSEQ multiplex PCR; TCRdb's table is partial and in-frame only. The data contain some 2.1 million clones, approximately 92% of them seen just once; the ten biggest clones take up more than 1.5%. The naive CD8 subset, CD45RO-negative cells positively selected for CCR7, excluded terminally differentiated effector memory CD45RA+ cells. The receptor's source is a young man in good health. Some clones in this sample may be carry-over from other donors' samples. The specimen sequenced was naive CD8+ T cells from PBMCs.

CDR3 in amino acids: CASSEGTSRSYEQYF. CDR3 DNA sequence: TGTGCCAGCAGTGAGGGGACTAGCAGAAGTTACGAGCAGTACTTC. The rearrangement links TRBV2 to TRBJ2-7, with 9 nucleotides matching TRBD2. V gave up 3 bases and J gave up 4 bases; unmatched junction bases: 7. The CDR3 sequence is 15 residues long. Looked up from germline, CDR1 is SNHLY and CDR2 is FYNNEI.